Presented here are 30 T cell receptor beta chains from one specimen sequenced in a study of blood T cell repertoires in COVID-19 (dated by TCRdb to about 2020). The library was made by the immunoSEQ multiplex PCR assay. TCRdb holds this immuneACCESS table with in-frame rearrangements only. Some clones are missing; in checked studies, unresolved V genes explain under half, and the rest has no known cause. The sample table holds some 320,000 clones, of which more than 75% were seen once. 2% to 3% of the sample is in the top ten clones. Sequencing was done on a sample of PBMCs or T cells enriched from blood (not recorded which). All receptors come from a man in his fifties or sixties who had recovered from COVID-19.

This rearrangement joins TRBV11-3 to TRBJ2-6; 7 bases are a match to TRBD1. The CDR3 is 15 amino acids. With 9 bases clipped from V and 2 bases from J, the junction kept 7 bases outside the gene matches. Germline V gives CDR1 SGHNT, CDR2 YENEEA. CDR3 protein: CASRRQGPGANVLTF. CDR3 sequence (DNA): TGTGCCAGTCGCCGACAGGGACCTGGGGCCAACGTCCTGACTTTC.

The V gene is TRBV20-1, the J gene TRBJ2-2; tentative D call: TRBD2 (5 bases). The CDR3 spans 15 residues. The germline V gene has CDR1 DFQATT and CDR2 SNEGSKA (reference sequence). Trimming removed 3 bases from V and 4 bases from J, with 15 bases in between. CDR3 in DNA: TGCAGTGCTAGTCCGGTCCCCGCGGGCACCGGGGAGCTGTTTTTT. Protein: CSASPVPAGTGELFF.

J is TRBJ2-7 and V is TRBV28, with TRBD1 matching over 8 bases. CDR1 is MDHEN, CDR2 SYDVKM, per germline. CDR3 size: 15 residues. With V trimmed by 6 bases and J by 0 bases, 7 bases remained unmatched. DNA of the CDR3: TGTGCCAGCAGGCCAGGGGGCCCAAGCTCCTACGAGCAGTACTTC. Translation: CASRPGGPSSYEQYF.

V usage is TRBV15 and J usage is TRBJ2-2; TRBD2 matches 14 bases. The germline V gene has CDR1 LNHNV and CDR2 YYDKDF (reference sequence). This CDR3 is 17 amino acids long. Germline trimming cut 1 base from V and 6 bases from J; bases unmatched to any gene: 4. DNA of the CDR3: TGTGCCACCAGCAGAGGGACTAGCGGGAGGCGGGCCGGGGAGCTGTTTTTT. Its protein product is CATSRGTSGRRAGELFF.

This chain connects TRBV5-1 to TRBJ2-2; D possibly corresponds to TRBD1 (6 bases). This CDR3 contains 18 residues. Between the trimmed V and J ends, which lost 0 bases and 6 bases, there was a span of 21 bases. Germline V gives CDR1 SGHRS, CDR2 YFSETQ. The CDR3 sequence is CASSLVGNAQGKSGELFF. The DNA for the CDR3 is TGCGCCAGCAGCTTGGTGGGAAACGCTCAGGGGAAGTCCGGGGAGCTGTTTTTT.

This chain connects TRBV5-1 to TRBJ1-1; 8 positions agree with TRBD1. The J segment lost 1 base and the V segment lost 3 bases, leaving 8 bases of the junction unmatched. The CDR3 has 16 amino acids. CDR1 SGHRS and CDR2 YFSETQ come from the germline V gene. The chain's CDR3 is CASSSDRGHWNTEAFF. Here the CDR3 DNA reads TGCGCCAGCAGCTCCGACAGGGGCCATTGGAACACTGAAGCTTTCTTT.

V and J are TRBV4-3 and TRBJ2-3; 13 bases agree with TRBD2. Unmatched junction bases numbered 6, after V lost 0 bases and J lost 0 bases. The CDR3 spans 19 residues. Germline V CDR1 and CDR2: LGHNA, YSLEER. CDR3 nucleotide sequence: TGCGCCAGCAGCCAAGATCAGACTAGCGGGGGGATAAGCACAGATACGCAGTATTTT. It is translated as CASSQDQTSGGISTDTQYF.

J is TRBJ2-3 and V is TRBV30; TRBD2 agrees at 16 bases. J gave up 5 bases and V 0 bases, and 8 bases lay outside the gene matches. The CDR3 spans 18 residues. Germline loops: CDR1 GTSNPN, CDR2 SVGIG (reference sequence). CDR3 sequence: CAWSVGTSGRVYGDTQYF. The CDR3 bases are TGTGCCTGGAGTGTAGGGACTAGCGGGAGGGTCTATGGAGATACGCAGTATTTT.

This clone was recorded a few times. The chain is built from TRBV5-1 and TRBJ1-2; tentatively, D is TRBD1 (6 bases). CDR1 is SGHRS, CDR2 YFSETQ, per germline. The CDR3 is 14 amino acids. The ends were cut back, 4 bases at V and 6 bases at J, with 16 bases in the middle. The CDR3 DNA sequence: TGCGCCAGCAGCGTGGACAGCGGATGGAATGGCTACACCTTC. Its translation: CASSVDSGWNGYTF.

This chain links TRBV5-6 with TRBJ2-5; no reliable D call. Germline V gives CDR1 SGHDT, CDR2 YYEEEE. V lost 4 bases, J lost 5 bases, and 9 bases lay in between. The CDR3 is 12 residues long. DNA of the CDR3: TGTGCCAGCAGCCCCCGTCGGGAGACCCAGTACTTC. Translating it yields CASSPRRETQYF.

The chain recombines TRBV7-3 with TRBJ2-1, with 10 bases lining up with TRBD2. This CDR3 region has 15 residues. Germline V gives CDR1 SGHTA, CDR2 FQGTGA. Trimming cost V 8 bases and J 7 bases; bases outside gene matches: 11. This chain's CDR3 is CASQRSPSGRNEQFF. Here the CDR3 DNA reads TGTGCCAGCCAACGATCGCCTAGCGGGAGAAATGAGCAGTTCTTC.

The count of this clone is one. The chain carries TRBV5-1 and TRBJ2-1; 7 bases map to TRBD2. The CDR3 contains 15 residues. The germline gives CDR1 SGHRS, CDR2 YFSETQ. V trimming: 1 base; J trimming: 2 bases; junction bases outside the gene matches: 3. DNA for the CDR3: TGCGCCAGCAGCTTGAACAGCGGGACCTACAATGAGCAGTTCTTC. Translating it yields CASSLNSGTYNEQFF.

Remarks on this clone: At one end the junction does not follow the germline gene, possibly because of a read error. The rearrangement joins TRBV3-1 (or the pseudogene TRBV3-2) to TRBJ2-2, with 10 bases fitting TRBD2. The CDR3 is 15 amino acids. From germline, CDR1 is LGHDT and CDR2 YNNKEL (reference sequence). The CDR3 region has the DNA TGTGCCAGCACCCAAGCGGGGGGGTACACCGGGGAGCTGTTTTTT. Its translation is CASTQAGGYTGELFF.

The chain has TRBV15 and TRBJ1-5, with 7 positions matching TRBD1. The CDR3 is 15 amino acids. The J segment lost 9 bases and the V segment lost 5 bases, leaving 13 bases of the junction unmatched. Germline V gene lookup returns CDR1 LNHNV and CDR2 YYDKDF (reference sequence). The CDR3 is CATSPGATGDPPQHF. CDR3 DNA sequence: TGTGCCACCAGCCCCGGGGCTACAGGGGACCCGCCCCAGCATTTT.

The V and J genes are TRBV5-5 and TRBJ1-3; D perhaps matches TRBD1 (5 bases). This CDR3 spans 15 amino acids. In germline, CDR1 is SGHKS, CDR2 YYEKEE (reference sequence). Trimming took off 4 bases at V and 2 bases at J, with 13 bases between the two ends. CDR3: CASSPNGGAGNTIYF. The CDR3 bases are TGTGCCAGCAGCCCTAACGGGGGAGCTGGAAACACCATATATTTT. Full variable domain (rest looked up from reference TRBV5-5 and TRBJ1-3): DAGVTQSPTHLIKTRGQQVTLRCSPISGHKSVSWYQQVLGQGPQFIFQYYEKEERGRGNFPDRFSARQFPNYSSELNVNALLLGDSALYLCASSPNGGAGNTIYFGEGSWLTVV.

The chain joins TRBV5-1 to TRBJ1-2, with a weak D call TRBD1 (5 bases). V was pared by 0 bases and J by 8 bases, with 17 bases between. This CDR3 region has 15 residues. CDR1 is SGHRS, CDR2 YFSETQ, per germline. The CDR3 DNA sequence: TGCGCCAGCAGCTTGGTGGCGGGACCTGGGGAGGGCTACACCTTC. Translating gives CASSLVAGPGEGYTF.

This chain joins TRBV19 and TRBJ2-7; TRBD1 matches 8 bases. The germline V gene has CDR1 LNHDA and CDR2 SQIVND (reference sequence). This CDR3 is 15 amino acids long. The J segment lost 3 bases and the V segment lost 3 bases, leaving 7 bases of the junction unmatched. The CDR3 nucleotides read TGTGCCAGTAGTATGTTTCAGGGGGCATTCTACGAGCAGTACTTC. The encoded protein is CASSMFQGAFYEQYF.

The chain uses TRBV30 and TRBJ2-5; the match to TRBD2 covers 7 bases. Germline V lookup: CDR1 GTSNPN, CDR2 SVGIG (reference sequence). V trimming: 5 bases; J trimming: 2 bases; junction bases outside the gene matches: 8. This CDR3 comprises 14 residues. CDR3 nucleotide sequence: TGTGCCTGGGTTGGCGGGGGTTATCAAGAGACCCAGTACTTC. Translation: CAWVGGGYQETQYF. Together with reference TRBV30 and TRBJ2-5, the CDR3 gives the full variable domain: SQTIHQWPATLVQPVGSPLSLECTVEGTSNPNLYWYRQAAGRGLQLLFYSVGIGQISSEVPQNLSASRPQDRQFILSSKKLLLSDSGFYLCAWVGGGYQETQYFGPGTRLLVL.

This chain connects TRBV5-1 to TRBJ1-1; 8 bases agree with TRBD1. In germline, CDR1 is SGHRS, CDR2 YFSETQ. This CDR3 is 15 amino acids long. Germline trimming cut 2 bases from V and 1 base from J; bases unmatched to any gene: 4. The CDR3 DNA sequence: TGCGCCAGCAGCTTCTCCGGGACAGGGAACACTGAAGCTTTCTTT. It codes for CASSFSGTGNTEAFF.

In nucleotides, the CDR3 is TGTGCCAGCAGTTACCCGGAAGGGGGCACTGAAGCTTTCTTT. This sequence encodes CASSYPEGGTEAFF. This chain connects TRBV6-6 to TRBJ1-1; perhaps TRBD1 as D (6 bases). V dropped 2 bases and J dropped 4 bases, with 11 bases sitting between them. Per the germline V gene, CDR1 is MNHNY and CDR2 is SVGAGI (reference sequence). The length of the CDR3 is 14 residues.

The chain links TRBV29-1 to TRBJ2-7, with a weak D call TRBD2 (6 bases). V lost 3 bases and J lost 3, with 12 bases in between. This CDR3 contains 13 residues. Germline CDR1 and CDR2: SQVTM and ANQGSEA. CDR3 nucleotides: TGCAGCGTTGACCGTGAGGGAGGCTACGAGCAGTACTTC. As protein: CSVDREGGYEQYF.

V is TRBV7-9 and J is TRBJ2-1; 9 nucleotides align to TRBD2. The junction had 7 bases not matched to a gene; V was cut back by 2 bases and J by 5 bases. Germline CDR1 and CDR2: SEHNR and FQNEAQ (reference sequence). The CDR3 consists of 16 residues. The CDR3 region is CASSLLGREGNNEQFF. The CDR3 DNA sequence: TGTGCCAGCAGCTTACTTGGGCGGGAGGGCAACAATGAGCAGTTCTTC.

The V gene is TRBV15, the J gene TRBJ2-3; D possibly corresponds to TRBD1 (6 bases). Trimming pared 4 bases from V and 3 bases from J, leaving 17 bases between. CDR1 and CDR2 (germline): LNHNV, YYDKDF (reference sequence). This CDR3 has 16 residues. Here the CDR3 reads CATSIPTGFGTDTQYF. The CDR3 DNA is TGTGCCACCAGCATCCCCACAGGGTTCGGGACAGATACGCAGTATTTT.

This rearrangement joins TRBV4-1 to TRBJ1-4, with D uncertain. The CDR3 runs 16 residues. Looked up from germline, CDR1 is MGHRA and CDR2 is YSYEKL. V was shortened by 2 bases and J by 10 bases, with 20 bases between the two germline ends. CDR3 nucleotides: TGCGCCAGCAGCCAATCAGACCGGGATTCGATGGGAAAACTGTTTTTT. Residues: CASSQSDRDSMGKLFF.

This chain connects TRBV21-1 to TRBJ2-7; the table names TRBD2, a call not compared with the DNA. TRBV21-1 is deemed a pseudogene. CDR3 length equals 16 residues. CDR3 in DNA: TGTGCCAGCAGCAACCCCCGGTCCCCAGGAGGCTACGAGCAGTACTTC. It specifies CASSNPRSPGGYEQYF.

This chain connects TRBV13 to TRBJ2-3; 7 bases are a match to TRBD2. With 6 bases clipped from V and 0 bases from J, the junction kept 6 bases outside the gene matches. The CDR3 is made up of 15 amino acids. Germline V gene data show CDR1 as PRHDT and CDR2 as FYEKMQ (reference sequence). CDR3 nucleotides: TGTGCCAGCAGTCATAGGGAGGGGAGCACAGATACGCAGTATTTT. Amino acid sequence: CASSHREGSTDTQYF.

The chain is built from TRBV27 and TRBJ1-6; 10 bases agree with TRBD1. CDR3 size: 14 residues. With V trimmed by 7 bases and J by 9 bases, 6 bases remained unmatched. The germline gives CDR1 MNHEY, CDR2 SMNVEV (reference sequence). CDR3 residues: CASNPGQGSSPLHF. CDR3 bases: TGTGCCAGCAATCCGGGACAGGGGAGTTCACCCCTCCACTTT.

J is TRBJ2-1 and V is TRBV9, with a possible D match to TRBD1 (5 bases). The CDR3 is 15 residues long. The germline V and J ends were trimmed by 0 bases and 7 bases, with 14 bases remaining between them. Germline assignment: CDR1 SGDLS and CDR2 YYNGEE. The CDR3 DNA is TGTGCCAGCAGCGTAGCGGGTTGGGGCTGGAATGAGCAGTTCTTC. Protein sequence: CASSVAGWGWNEQFF.

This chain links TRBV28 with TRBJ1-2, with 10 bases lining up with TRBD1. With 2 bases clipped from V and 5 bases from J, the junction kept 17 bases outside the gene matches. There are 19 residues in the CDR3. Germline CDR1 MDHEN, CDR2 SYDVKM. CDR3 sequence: CASSLSFGTGDIFRYGYTF. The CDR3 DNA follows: TGTGCCAGCAGTTTAAGTTTCGGGACAGGGGATATTTTTAGGTATGGCTACACCTTC.

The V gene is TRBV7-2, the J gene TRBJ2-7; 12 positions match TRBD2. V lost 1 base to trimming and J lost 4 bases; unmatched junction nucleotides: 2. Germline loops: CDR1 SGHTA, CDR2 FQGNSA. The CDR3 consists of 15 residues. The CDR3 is CASSLGLAGVYEQYF. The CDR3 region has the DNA TGTGCCAGCAGCTTAGGACTAGCGGGAGTTTACGAGCAGTACTTC.